The clone carrying this T cell receptor (beta chain) has just a few counts. Its antigen is still unknown. Treatment of any kind had been given to no patient before thyroid surgery. The source of the sample is a study of metastatic and nonmetastatic thyroid tumors. At the level of the study: Where malignant and benign thyroid patients were concerned, repertoires were compared across blood and tumor or nodule tissue.

Notes on the study in general: Within blood and tumor, benign nodules reportedly had significantly lower TCR beta diversity than malignant thyroid tumors did.

TCRdb reassembled clones from the PCR reads with MiXCR. In the table there are 15,000 or so clones, roughly 3.5% of which are singletons. This CDR3 contains 14 residues. V lost 4 bases to trimming and J lost 2 bases, with 13 bases between them. Germline assignment: CDR1 SGHRS and CDR2 YFSETQ. This receptor was identified in a female donor with papillary thyroid cancer or a benign thyroid nodule (not recorded which). Some clones in this sample may be carry-over from other donors' samples. The rearrangement links TRBV5-1 to TRBJ2-7, with D possibly being TRBD1 (6 bases). Material: tumor tissue. Here the CDR3 DNA reads TGCGCCAGCAGCCCACAGGGCTCTACCTACGAGCAGTACTTC. Protein: CASSPQGSTYEQYF.